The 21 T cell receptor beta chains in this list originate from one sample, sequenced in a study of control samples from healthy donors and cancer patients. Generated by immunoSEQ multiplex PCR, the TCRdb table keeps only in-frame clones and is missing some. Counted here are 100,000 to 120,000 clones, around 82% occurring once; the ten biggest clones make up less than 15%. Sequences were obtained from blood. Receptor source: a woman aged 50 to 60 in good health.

The CDR3 coding sequence is TGTGCCACCAGCAGAGATAGGGGCTCTGGGGCCAACGTCCTGACTTTC. It codes for CATSRDRGSGANVLTF. The chain is built from TRBV15 and TRBJ2-6, with D perhaps matching TRBD1 (5 bases). This CDR3 has 16 amino acids. The germline V gene has CDR1 LNHNV and CDR2 YYDKDF (reference sequence). Deletions cut 0 bases from V and 0 bases from J, with 6 bases between.

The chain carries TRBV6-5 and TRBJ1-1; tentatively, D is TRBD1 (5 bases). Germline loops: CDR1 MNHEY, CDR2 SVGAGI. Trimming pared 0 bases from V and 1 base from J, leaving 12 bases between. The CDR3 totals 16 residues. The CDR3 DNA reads TGTGCCAGCAGTTACTCCACAGGAAAACCGAACACTGAAGCTTTCTTT. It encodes CASSYSTGKPNTEAFF.

The CDR3 coding sequence is TGTGCCAGCAGCAGGGTTACCGGGACAGGGGCTGAAGCTTTCTTT. It yields the protein CASSRVTGTGAEAFF. The chain uses TRBV7-9 and TRBJ1-1, with TRBD1 matching 10 bases. This CDR3 comprises 15 residues. Germline CDR1 is SEHNR and CDR2 is FQNEAQ (reference sequence). V was pared by 5 bases and J by 6 bases, with 9 bases of the junction left unmatched.

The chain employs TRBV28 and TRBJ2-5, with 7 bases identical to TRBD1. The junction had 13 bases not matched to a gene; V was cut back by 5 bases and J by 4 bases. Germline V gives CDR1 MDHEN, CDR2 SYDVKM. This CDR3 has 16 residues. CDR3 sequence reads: CASSPRTGRSGETQYF. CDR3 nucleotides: TGTGCCAGCAGTCCAAGGACAGGTCGTTCGGGAGAGACCCAGTACTTC. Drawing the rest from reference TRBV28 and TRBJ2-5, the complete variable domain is DVKVTQSSRYLVKRTGEKVFLECVQDMDHENMFWYRQDPGLGLRLIYFSYDVKMKEKGDIPEGYSVSREKKERFSLILESASTNQTSMYLCASSPRTGRSGETQYFGPGTRLLVL.

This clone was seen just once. The CDR3 loop is CASSQTKRTGTYYEQYF. CDR3 coding DNA: TGTGCCAGCAGCCAAACTAAGAGGACAGGGACATACTACGAGCAGTACTTC. The chain couples TRBV14 to TRBJ2-7, with 8 bases that match TRBD1. The CDR3 is made up of 17 amino acids. V lost 2 bases and J lost 3; bases outside the gene matches: 12. CDR1 and CDR2 (germline): SGHDN, FVKESK.

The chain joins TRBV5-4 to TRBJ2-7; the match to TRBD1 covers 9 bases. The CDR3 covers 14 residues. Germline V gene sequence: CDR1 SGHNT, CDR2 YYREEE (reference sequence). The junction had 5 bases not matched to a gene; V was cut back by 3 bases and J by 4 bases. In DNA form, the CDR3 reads TGTGCCAGCAGCTCCCGGGACAGGGTATACGAGCAGTACTTC. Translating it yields CASSSRDRVYEQYF.

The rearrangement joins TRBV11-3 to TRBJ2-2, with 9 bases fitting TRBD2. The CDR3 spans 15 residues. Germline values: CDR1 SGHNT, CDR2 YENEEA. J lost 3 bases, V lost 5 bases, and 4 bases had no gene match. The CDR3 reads CASSGAGGYTGELFF. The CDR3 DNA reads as TGTGCCAGCAGCGGTGCGGGAGGGTACACCGGGGAGCTGTTTTTT.

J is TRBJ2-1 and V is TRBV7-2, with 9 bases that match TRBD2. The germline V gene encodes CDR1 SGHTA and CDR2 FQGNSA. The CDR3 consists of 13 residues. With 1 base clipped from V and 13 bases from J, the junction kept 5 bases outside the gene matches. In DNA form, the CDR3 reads TGTGCCAGCAGCTTAGGGGAAGCGGGGGGCCAGTTCTTC. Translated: CASSLGEAGGQFF.

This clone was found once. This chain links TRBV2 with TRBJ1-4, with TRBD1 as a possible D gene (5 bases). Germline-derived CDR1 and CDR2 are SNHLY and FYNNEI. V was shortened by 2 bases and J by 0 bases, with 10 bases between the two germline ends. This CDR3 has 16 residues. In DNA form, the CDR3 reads TGTGCCAGCAGTGAACCCCCAGGGTCAACTAATGAAAAACTGTTTTTT. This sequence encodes CASSEPPGSTNEKLFF. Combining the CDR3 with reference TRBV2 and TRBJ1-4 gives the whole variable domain EPEVTQTPSHQVTQMGQEVILRCVPISNHLYFYWYRQILGQKVEFLVSFYNNEISEKSEIFDDQFSVERPDGSNFTLKIRSTKLEDSAMYFCASSEPPGSTNEKLFFGSGTQLSVL.

The CDR3 DNA reads TGTGCCAGCAGCTTAGCCCAGGGCGCCTCCTACGAGCAGTACTTC. It encodes CASSLAQGASYEQYF. V gene TRBV7-9 combines with J gene TRBJ2-7, with D perhaps matching TRBD1 (5 bases). The germline CDR1 and CDR2 sequences are SEHNR and FQNEAQ (reference sequence). V was clipped by 0 bases and J by 0 bases, with 9 bases between them. The CDR3 runs to 15 residues.

The CDR3 loop is CASSLYPGGTDTQYF. Written as DNA, the CDR3 is TGTGCCAGCAGCTTATATCCAGGGGGTACAGATACGCAGTATTTT. The J gene is TRBJ2-3, the V gene TRBV7-3; 7 bases are a match to TRBD1. Unmatched junction bases numbered 5, after V lost 2 bases and J lost 3 bases. Germline CDR1 and CDR2: SGHTA and FQGTGA. This CDR3 spans 15 amino acids.

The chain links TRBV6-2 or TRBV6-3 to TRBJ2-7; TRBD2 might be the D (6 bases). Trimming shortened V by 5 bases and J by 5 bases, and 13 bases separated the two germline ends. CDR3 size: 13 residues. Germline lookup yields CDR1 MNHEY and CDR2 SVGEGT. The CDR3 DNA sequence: TGTGCCAGCAGTACCATACGGGGGAACGAGCAGTACTTC. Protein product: CASSTIRGNEQYF.

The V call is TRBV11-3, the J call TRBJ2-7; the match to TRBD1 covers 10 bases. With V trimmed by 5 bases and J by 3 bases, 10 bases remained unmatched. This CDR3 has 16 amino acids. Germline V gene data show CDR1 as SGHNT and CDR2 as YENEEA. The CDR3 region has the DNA TGTGCCAGCAGCGATAAGGGGACAGGGGTCTTCTACGAGCAGTACTTC. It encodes CASSDKGTGVFYEQYF.

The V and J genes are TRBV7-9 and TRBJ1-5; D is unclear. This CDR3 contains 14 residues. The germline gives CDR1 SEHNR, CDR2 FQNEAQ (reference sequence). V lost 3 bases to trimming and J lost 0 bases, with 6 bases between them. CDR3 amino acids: CASSFSNSNQPQHF. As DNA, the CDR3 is TGTGCCAGCAGCTTTAGTAATAGCAATCAGCCCCAGCATTTT.

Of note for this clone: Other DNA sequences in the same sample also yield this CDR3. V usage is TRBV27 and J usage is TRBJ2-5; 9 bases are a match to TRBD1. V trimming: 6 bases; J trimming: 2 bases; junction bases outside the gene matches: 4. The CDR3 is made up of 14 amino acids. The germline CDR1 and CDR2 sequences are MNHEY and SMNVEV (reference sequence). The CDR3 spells CASRRQGGQETQYF. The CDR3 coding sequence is TGTGCCAGCAGACGACAGGGGGGGCAAGAGACCCAGTACTTC.

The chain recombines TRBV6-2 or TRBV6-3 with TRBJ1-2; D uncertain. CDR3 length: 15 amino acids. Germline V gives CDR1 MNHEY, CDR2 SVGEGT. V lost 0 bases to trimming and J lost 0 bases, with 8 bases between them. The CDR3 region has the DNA TGTGCCAGCAGTTACTCGTACGGACCTAACTATGGCTACACCTTC. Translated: CASSYSYGPNYGYTF.

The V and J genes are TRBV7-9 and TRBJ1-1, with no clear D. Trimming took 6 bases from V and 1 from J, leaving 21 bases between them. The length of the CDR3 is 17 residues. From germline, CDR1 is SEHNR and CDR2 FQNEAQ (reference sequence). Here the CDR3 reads CASSSTASRVTNTEAFF. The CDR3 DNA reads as TGTGCCAGCAGTTCCACAGCCAGTAGGGTCACGAACACTGAAGCTTTCTTT.

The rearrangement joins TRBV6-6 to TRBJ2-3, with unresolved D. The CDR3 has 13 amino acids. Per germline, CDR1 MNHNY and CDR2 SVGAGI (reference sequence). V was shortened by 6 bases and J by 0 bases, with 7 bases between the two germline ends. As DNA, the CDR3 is TGTGCCAGCAGAACAAGTAGCACAGATACGCAGTATTTT. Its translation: CASRTSSTDTQYF.

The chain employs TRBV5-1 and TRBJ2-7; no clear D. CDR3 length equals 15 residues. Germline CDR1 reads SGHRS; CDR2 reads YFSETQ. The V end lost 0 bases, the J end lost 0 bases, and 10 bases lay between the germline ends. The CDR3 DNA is TGCGCCAGCAGCTTGGTTCCGTTTAGCTCCTACGAGCAGTACTTC. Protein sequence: CASSLVPFSSYEQYF.

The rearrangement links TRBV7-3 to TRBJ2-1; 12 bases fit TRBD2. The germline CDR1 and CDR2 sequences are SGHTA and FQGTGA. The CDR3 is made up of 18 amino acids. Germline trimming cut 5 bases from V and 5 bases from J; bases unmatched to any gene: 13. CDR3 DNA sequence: TGTGCCAGCAGCCCAGAGAATCTAGCGGGGGGGTTTGACAATGAGCAGTTCTTC. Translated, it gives CASSPENLAGGFDNEQFF.

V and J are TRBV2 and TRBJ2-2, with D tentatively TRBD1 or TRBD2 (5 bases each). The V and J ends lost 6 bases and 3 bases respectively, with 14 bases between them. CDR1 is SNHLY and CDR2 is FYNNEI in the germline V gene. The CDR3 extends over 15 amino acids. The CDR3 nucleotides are TGTGCCAGCAGCCGGGACCAGACAGACACCGGGGAGCTGTTTTTT. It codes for CASSRDQTDTGELFF.